The clone carrying this T cell receptor beta chain showed up just a few times. What it binds is not known. The data were obtained in a study of T cell repertoires in cytomegalovirus infection. Study summary: Recently identified HLA-C-restricted CMV epitopes were used, and well-studied HLA-B-restricted CMV epitopes were used as well. Study outcomes and limitations: The study found HLA-C-restricted CMV-specific TCR beta clonotypes dominating the ex vivo response.

Using its own MiXCR run on the reads, TCRdb lists one record per CDR3 protein. Of 700,000 to 900,000 distinct CDR3 sequences in the sample, 25% to 30% were seen once. Germline V gene lookup returns CDR1 MNHEY and CDR2 SVGAGI. V lost 2 bases to trimming and J lost 0 bases; unmatched junction nucleotides: 6. CDR3 size: 16 residues. The chain uses TRBV6-5 and TRBJ2-7; TRBD1 agrees at 8 bases. This receptor was identified in a human donor in good health (CMV status not recorded). Some clones in this sample may be carry-over from other donors' samples. Sequencing used cultured CD8+ T cells from PBMCs, obtained from culture after CMV antigen stimulation. CDR3 sequence (DNA): TGTGCCAGCAGTTACGTGGGACAGGCCAGCTCCTACGAGCAGTACTTC. Translated, it gives CASSYVGQASSYEQYF.